This TCR beta chain was identified in a study of control samples from healthy donors and cancer patients. CDR1 is SNHLY, CDR2 FYNNEI, per germline. This CDR3 is built from 15 residues. Trimming at V came to 7 bases and at J to 2 bases, leaving 6 bases not matched to a gene. Generated by immunoSEQ multiplex PCR, the TCRdb table keeps only in-frame clones and is missing some. The data hold fewer than 200,000 clones, with over 85% observed a single time. The sample was blood. This sequence originates from a man in his thirties or forties in good health. The rearrangement links TRBV2 to TRBJ2-3; 10 bases are shared with TRBD1. The CDR3 reads CASKTGTGVTDTQYF. The CDR3 nucleotides read TGTGCCAGCAAAACCGGGACAGGGGTCACAGATACGCAGTATTTT.